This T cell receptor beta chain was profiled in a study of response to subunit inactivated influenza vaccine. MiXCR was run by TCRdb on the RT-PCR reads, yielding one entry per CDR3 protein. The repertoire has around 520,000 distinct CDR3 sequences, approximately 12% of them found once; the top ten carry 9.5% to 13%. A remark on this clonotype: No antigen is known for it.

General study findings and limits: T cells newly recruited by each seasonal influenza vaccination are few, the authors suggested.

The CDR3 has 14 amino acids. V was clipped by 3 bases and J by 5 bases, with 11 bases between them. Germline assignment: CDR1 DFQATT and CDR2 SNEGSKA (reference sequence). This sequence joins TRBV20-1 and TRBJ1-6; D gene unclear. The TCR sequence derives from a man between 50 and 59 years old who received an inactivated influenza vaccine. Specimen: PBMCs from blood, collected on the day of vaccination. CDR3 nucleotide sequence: TGCAGTGCTAGCCGCAACGGCCATAATTCACCCCTCCACTTT. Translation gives CSASRNGHNSPLHF.